This TCR beta chain is from a study of cytomegalovirus exposure and HLA in healthy donors. J was trimmed by 4 bases and V by 5 bases; bases with no gene match: 7. CDR3 length: 15 amino acids. Germline V gives CDR1 SGHTA, CDR2 FQGTGA. This clone was observed a single time. What it binds is unknown. Overall study findings and caveats: Across donors, sequencing depth was assumed by presence/absence analyses to be roughly uniform. As a later analysis revealed, most CMV-associated TCR beta chains appeared HLA-restricted.

PCR involved 60 Vbeta and 13 Jbeta primers. Per the original methods: In a later analysis, around 10 million of approximately 81 million unique beta chains occurred in at least two donors. Clones were sequenced by immunoSEQ multiplex PCR, and TCRdb holds only the in-frame ones, with some missing. V, J and clone size are taken as reported in that table, and D and trimming were inferred from the DNA itself. Here the sample spans 98,000 or so clones, roughly 80% being singletons. The source material was PBMCs. The chain links TRBV7-3 to TRBJ2-2; the match to TRBD1 covers 7 bases. The TCR comes from a female donor in good health and CMV-seronegative. The CDR3 is CASSPKTGSTGELFF. CDR3 bases: TGTGCCAGCAGCCCGAAGACAGGGTCCACCGGGGAGCTGTTTTTT.